The 6 T cell receptor beta chains listed next were all sequenced from one sample in a study of blood T cells in healthy people across ages. For the second PCR, which ran for about 7 to 11 cycles, a sample-barcoded 5' primer and a J-beta primer mix were used. Each CDR3 protein gets one entry after TCRdb re-called the 5' RACE reads with MiXCR. The table shows approximately 800,000 distinct CDR3 sequences, with 45% to 70% occurring only once. Sequenced material: blood. These receptors all come from a man aged 35-49 years in good health.

This clonotype was recorded at least ten times. The chain is built from TRBV7-2 and TRBJ2-1, with D hard to call. Trimming cost V 1 base and J 5 bases, with 9 bases left between them. Germline loops: CDR1 SGHTA, CDR2 FQGNSA. The CDR3 covers 14 residues. The CDR3 protein is CASSLGLGNNEQFF. For the CDR3, the DNA is TGTGCCAGCAGCTTAGGGTTAGGGAACAATGAGCAGTTCTTC.

The gene calls are TRBV7-7 and TRBJ2-3, with 7 bases fitting TRBD1. The germline gives CDR1 SSHAT, CDR2 FNYEAQ (reference sequence). The ends lost 5 bases at V and 2 bases at J; junction bases unmatched: 7. The CDR3 is 15 amino acids. The CDR3 loop is CASSTQDRYTDTQYF. CDR3 coding DNA: TGTGCCAGCAGCACTCAGGACAGGTACACAGATACGCAGTATTTT.

A few counts support this clonotype. The chain uses TRBV7-2 and TRBJ2-3; D gene unclear. The CDR3 contains 15 residues. Germline CDR1 is SGHTA and CDR2 is FQGNSA. V shed 2 bases and J shed 1 base, with 10 bases lying between them. CDR3 bases: TGTGCCAGCAGCTTACGATCACCCGGCACAGATACGCAGTATTTT. Its translation is CASSLRSPGTDTQYF.

J is TRBJ1-1 and V is TRBV4-1; D is possibly TRBD1 (5 bases). CDR1 MGHRA and CDR2 YSYEKL come from the germline V gene. V lost 0 bases and J 7 bases, leaving 12 bases between the germline ends. The CDR3 length is 14 residues. As DNA, the CDR3 is TGCGCCAGCAGCCAAGATGGGGGTGTGGATGAAGCTTTCTTT. Translating it yields CASSQDGGVDEAFF.

The V call is TRBV28, the J call TRBJ2-3; 10 positions match TRBD2. The CDR3 extends over 14 amino acids. From germline, CDR1 is MDHEN and CDR2 SYDVKM. V trimming: 11 bases; J trimming: 6 bases; junction bases outside the gene matches: 11. CDR3 protein: CAVTGTSAGDTQYF. The CDR3 nucleotides are TGTGCCGTAACAGGGACTAGCGCGGGGGATACGCAGTATTTT.

The J gene is TRBJ2-3, the V gene TRBV10-3; 10 positions agree with TRBD1. V lost 7 bases to trimming and J lost 6 bases; unmatched junction nucleotides: 7. CDR3 length: 14 amino acids. The germline gives CDR1 ENHRY, CDR2 SYGVKD. The CDR3 here is CAIMGQGNADTQYF. CDR3 DNA: TGTGCCATCATGGGACAGGGGAATGCGGATACGCAGTATTTT.